The clone carrying this TCR beta chain has just a few counts. Its antigen remains unknown. The data were obtained in a study of post-analysis software for immune sequencing data. Study-wide findings and caveats: Five TRBV segments were more frequent in patients than controls; TRBV5-6, TRBV5-1 and TRBV20-1 belonged to this group.

Prepared libraries of TCR beta cDNA carried unique molecular identifiers. TCRdb independently ran MiXCR on the PCR reads; one entry per CDR3 protein. The sample lists approximately 730,000 distinct CDR3 sequences; about half were seen once. In germline, CDR1 is MNHEY, CDR2 SMNVEV (reference sequence). The V and J ends lost 4 bases and 0 bases respectively, with 14 bases between them. The CDR3 length is 16 residues. The chain is built from TRBV27 and TRBJ2-3; D perhaps matches TRBD2 (6 bases). The receptor comes from a girl under 18 with multiple sclerosis. The sequenced sample consisted of blood. The DNA of the CDR3 is TGTGCCAGCAGTTCCGCGGGGATCCCTAGCACAGATACGCAGTATTTT. Translation: CASSSAGIPSTDTQYF.